Presented here are 16 T cell receptor beta chains from one specimen sequenced in a study of cytomegalovirus exposure and HLA in healthy donors. PCR involved 60 Vbeta and 13 Jbeta primers. Measured with immunoSEQ multiplex PCR; TCRdb has only the in-frame clones, and not every one. The sample includes 65,000 to 70,000 clones, around 91% of them seen just once. The sample consisted of PBMCs. All receptors come from a woman aged 25 to 45 in good health and CMV-seropositive.

The chain carries TRBV5-1 and TRBJ2-3; TRBD2 matches 9 bases. This CDR3 comprises 17 residues. Unmatched junction bases numbered 9, after V lost 3 bases and J lost 1 base. Germline loops: CDR1 SGHRS, CDR2 YFSETQ. The CDR3 nucleotides read TGCGCCAGCAGCTCAATAGCGGGGGTACCCGGCACAGATACGCAGTATTTT. It is translated as CASSSIAGVPGTDTQYF.

This clone was seen a handful of times. The rearrangement uses TRBV7-6 and TRBJ1-1; tentatively, D is TRBD1 (5 bases). V was trimmed by 5 bases and J by 1 base, leaving 11 bases between them. This CDR3 spans 14 amino acids. The germline V gene encodes CDR1 SGHVS and CDR2 FNYEAQ. CDR3 in DNA: TGTGCCAGCAGCCGCCTGACAGAGAACACTGAAGCTTTCTTT. The encoded protein is CASSRLTENTEAFF.

The rearrangement uses TRBV9 and TRBJ2-5, with D possibly TRBD2 on 6 matching bases. CDR1 and CDR2 from the germline V gene are SGDLS and YYNGEE. Deletions cut 2 bases from V and 4 bases from J, with 15 bases between. This CDR3 has 15 amino acids. The CDR3 sequence: CASSVSGATPETQYF. Written as DNA, the CDR3 is TGTGCCAGCAGCGTTAGCGGAGCGACCCCAGAGACCCAGTACTTC.

This chain links TRBV29-1 with TRBJ1-1, with D possibly TRBD1 on 5 matching bases. Trimming took 2 bases from V and 0 from J, leaving 7 bases between them. CDR1 and CDR2 from the germline V gene are SQVTM and ANQGSEA. The length of the CDR3 is 13 residues. The CDR3 sequence is CSVESRVNTEAFF. CDR3 in DNA: TGCAGCGTTGAATCCAGGGTGAACACTGAAGCTTTCTTT. The full variable domain, in which reference TRBV29-1 and TRBJ1-1 provide the parts outside the CDR3, is SAVISQKPSRDICQRGTSLTIQCQVDSQVTMMFWYRQQPGQSLTLIATANQGSEATYESGFVIDKFPISRPNLTFSTLTVSNMSPEDSSIYLCSVESRVNTEAFFGQGTRLTVV.

This chain connects TRBV28 to TRBJ1-1, with no clear D. With 5 bases removed from V and 1 base from J, the gap between germline ends came to 20 bases. This CDR3 contains 17 residues. Germline loops: CDR1 MDHEN, CDR2 SYDVKM. The CDR3 DNA is TGTGCCAGCAGTACATGGATCCACGGACTAAGGAACACTGAAGCTTTCTTT. Translation gives CASSTWIHGLRNTEAFF.

The J gene is TRBJ2-3, the V gene TRBV30; D gene ambiguous. The CDR3 spans 13 residues. CDR1 and CDR2 (germline): GTSNPN, SVGIG (reference sequence). The ends were cut back, 2 bases at V and 3 bases at J, with 9 bases in the middle. Written as DNA, the CDR3 is TGTGCCTGGAGTCCCCTCAGGACAGATACGCAGTATTTT. It is translated as CAWSPLRTDTQYF.

This chain uses TRBV7-9 with TRBJ1-2; D unresolved. This CDR3 has 14 residues. Germline V gene sequence: CDR1 SEHNR, CDR2 FQNEAQ (reference sequence). Trimming stripped 5 bases from V and 4 bases from J, with 14 bases between. The CDR3 loop reads CASSPKIEPYGYTF. The CDR3, as DNA: TGTGCCAGCAGCCCTAAAATAGAACCCTATGGCTACACCTTC.

V and J are TRBV6-5 and TRBJ2-7, with 7 bases that match TRBD1. Per the germline V gene, CDR1 is MNHEY and CDR2 is SVGAGI. Germline trimming cut 6 bases from V and 4 bases from J; bases unmatched to any gene: 9. The CDR3 is 14 residues long. CDR3 coding DNA: TGTGCCAGCAGCGGCCGACAGGGTATTTACGAGCAGTACTTC. This translates into CASSGRQGIYEQYF.

CDR3: CASSLRRYGYTF. Here the CDR3 DNA reads TGTGCCAGCAGTTTACGTAGATATGGCTACACCTTC. The genes are TRBV28 and TRBJ1-2; D remains unclear. The CDR3 sequence is 12 residues long. V was trimmed by 2 bases and J by 5 bases, leaving 6 bases between them. Germline V lookup: CDR1 MDHEN, CDR2 SYDVKM.

In its sample, this clone was seen once. The V and J genes are TRBV29-1 and TRBJ1-2; D perhaps matches TRBD1 (5 bases). CDR1 SQVTM and CDR2 ANQGSEA come from the germline V gene. V was shortened by 1 base and J by 7 bases, with 10 bases between the two germline ends. The CDR3 loop spans 12 amino acids. The CDR3 DNA reads as TGCAGCGTTGAAGTCGGCGGGGGTGGCTACACCTTC. Encoded protein: CSVEVGGGGYTF.

The chain employs TRBV19 and TRBJ2-7; TRBD1 matches at 7 bases. The CDR3 is made up of 14 amino acids. The J segment lost 0 bases and the V segment lost 4 bases, leaving 3 bases of the junction unmatched. The V gene's germline CDR1 is LNHDA and CDR2 SQIVND (reference sequence). CDR3 in amino acids: CASSTGDSSYEQYF. The CDR3 DNA is TGTGCCAGTAGTACCGGGGACAGCTCCTACGAGCAGTACTTC.

The table lists this clone with a count of one. V usage is TRBV29-1 and J usage is TRBJ2-7; 8 nucleotides agree with TRBD1. The CDR3 sequence is 15 residues long. V gave up 2 bases and J gave up 2 bases; unmatched junction bases: 8. Germline V CDR1 and CDR2: SQVTM, ANQGSEA. The CDR3 DNA is TGCAGCGTTGAAATCGGACAGGGTAACCCCTACGAGCAGTACTTC. Translation: CSVEIGQGNPYEQYF.

The chain uses TRBV5-4 and TRBJ2-1; the match to TRBD2 covers 10 bases. The germline V gene has CDR1 SGHNT and CDR2 YYREEE (reference sequence). V lost 3 bases, J lost 4 bases, and 7 bases stayed unmatched. The length of the CDR3 is 16 residues. CDR3 in DNA: TGTGCCAGCAGCTCGGGAGCGGGAGGGGGATACAATGAGCAGTTCTTC. It yields the protein CASSSGAGGGYNEQFF.

The chain employs TRBV18 and TRBJ2-7; 8 positions agree with TRBD1. The germline V gene encodes CDR1 KGHSH and CDR2 LQKENI. The CDR3 length is 14 residues. J lost 1 base, V lost 3 bases, and 2 bases had no gene match. DNA of the CDR3: TGTGCCAGCTCACCCGGACAGGGATCCTACGAGCAGTACTTC. It encodes CASSPGQGSYEQYF.

V usage is TRBV2 and J usage is TRBJ2-1, with 11 bases identical to TRBD2. This CDR3 contains 17 residues. J gave up 5 bases and V 7 bases, and 13 bases lay outside the gene matches. The V gene's germline CDR1 is SNHLY and CDR2 FYNNEI. In DNA, the CDR3 is TGTGCCAGCAAACCTAGCGGGAGGTCTTCCTCTGACAATGAGCAGTTCTTC. This encodes CASKPSGRSSSDNEQFF.

The chain has TRBV11-2 and TRBJ2-3; D might be TRBD2 (5 bases). Trimming took off 0 bases at V and 0 bases at J, with 7 bases between the two ends. Germline CDR1 is SGHAT and CDR2 is FQNNGV. The CDR3 extends over 15 amino acids. The CDR3 DNA follows: TGTGCCAGCAGCTTAGATCGACTAAGCACAGATACGCAGTATTTT. Encoded protein: CASSLDRLSTDTQYF.